This TCR beta chain was identified in a study of cytomegalovirus exposure and HLA in healthy donors. The study's findings and limits: Several of the most significant clusters appeared linked to common viral pathogens, based on a later analysis.

The PCR used 60 Vbeta and 13 Jbeta primers. TCRdb keeps only in-frame clones here, not all; method: immunoSEQ multiplex PCR. The sample shows roughly 140,000 clones, around 75% of them seen only once. The germline CDR1 and CDR2 sequences are SGHDN and FVKESK. The CDR3 runs 10 residues. Losses at the gene ends were 9 bases for V and 7 bases for J; bases not matched to a gene: 0. A remark on this clone: Its cognate antigen is unknown.

This donor had no CMV serostatus on record. This chain joins TRBV14 and TRBJ1-2; TRBD1 aligns across 9 bases. The receptor comes from a human donor in good health. Sequencing was carried out using PBMCs. DNA of the CDR3: TGTGCCAGGGACAGGGGTGGCTACACCTTC. It translates to CARDRGGYTF. The full variable domain, completed using reference TRBV14 and TRBJ1-2, is EAGVTQFPSHSVIEKGQTVTLRCDPISGHDNLYWYRRVMGKEIKFLLHFVKESKQDESGMPNNRFLAERTGGTYSTLKVQPAELEDSGVYFCARDRGGYTFGSGTRLTVV.